Below, one T cell receptor (beta chain) is given with its context. The data were taken from a study of blood T cell repertoires in COVID-19. Background on the study: The samples span acute and convalescent COVID-19 from the United States, Italy and Spain. T cells, B-cell-depleted T cells, or PBMCs supplied cDNA or gDNA.

Under the authors' procedure: Reference gene primer amplification gave nucleated cell count estimates. The protocol was immunoSEQ multiplex PCR, while the TCRdb copy is restricted to in-frame clones and leaves out a portion. The DNA gave D and trimming, while V, J and clone size come from that table. Of some 150,000 clones listed, roughly 89% are singletons. This CDR3 is built from 15 residues. The germline CDR1 and CDR2 sequences are SGHVS and FNYEAQ. V was cut by 2 bases and J by 8 bases, with 18 bases left in between. This chain joins TRBV7-6 and TRBJ1-2; D not certain. The sample consisted of peripheral blood. This sequence was found in a woman in her 50s with acute or convalescent COVID-19. The CDR3 reads CASSLSSAGYEGYTF. CDR3 bases: TGTGCCAGCAGCTTAAGTTCCGCAGGTTATGAGGGCTACACCTTC.